One sample yielded the 8 T cell receptor beta chains listed below, sequenced in a study of prognosis after radiotherapy for stage I lung cancer. Genomic DNA was subjected to two-round multiplex PCR for amplification of TCR beta CDR3. Primers specific to each TRBV and TRBJ gene were used in first-round PCR. Using its own MiXCR run on the multiplex PCR reads, TCRdb lists one record per CDR3 protein. The sample has about 17,000 distinct CDR3 sequences, over 15% seen once; the top ten hold more than 35%. The input for sequencing was PBMCs, taken before or after stereotactic body radiation therapy (not recorded which). The source of these receptors is a donor over 45 with non-small cell lung cancer.

This clonotype came up many times. The CDR3 is CSASVPTGVETQYF. CDR3 DNA: TGCAGTGCTAGCGTTCCGACAGGGGTGGAGACCCAGTACTTC. The chain employs TRBV20-1 and TRBJ2-5; TRBD1 matches at 8 bases. The ends lost 3 bases at V and 5 bases at J; junction bases unmatched: 8. In germline, CDR1 is DFQATT, CDR2 SNEGSKA (reference sequence). This CDR3 is 14 amino acids long.

In regard to this clonotype: This is likely an artifact of a read error, given a far larger clone one base away. Here the CDR3 reads CAIRSQGSSGDEQFF. In DNA, the CDR3 is TGTGCCATCAGGTCACAGGGGAGTTCGGGCGATGAGCAGTTCTTC. This sequence joins TRBV11-3 and TRBJ2-1; 7 positions match TRBD1. This CDR3 is 15 amino acids long. Germline V gene lookup returns CDR1 SGHNT and CDR2 YENEEA. J lost 8 bases, V lost 10 bases, and 17 bases had no gene match.

In this sample, this clonotype turned up many times. The CDR3 bases are TGTGCCAGCAGCCAAGATCCGGGTGGCTCCTACAATGAGCAGTTCTTC. Translation: CASSQDPGGSYNEQFF. This chain joins TRBV4-2 and TRBJ2-1, with D hard to call. Looked up from germline, CDR1 is LGHNA and CDR2 is YNFKEQ. The CDR3 has 16 amino acids. V was clipped by 0 bases and J by 0 bases, with 9 bases between them.

Within the sample, this clonotype is medium-sized. This rearrangement joins TRBV11-1 to TRBJ1-6; no clear D. Germline CDR1 is SGHAT and CDR2 is FQDESV (reference sequence). This CDR3 has 15 residues. V was pared by 5 bases and J by 0 bases, with 8 bases between. This CDR3 is CASSAGSSYNSPLHF. The CDR3, as DNA: TGTGCCAGCAGCGCAGGTAGCTCCTATAATTCACCCCTCCACTTT.

This clonotype showed up just once. A far larger clone is off by one base, so a read error is likely. The chain joins TRBV11-3 to TRBJ2-4; tentative D call: TRBD1 (6 bases). The CDR3 totals 13 residues. Per the germline V gene, CDR1 is SGHNT and CDR2 is YENEEA. Here the CDR3 reads CASSPHPGETQNF. The CDR3 nucleotides are TGTGCCAGCAGCCCTCATCCAGGGGAGACCCAGAACTTC.

This clonotype was recorded many times. The rearrangement joins TRBV29-1 to TRBJ1-1; D gene uncertain. The V gene's germline CDR1 is SQVTM and CDR2 ANQGSEA. This CDR3 is 13 amino acids long. V was trimmed by 4 bases and J by 6 bases, leaving 15 bases between them. DNA of the CDR3: TGCAGCGTTGGGGATGCGGTGGGCGCTGAAGCTTTCTTT. Its protein is CSVGDAVGAEAFF.

As for this clonotype: Since a far larger clone is one base different, this is likely a read error. The rearrangement joins TRBV6-5 to TRBJ2-1, with TRBD2 as a possible D gene (6 bases). Trimming removed 0 bases at V and 10 bases at J, with 16 bases between. This CDR3 is 15 amino acids long. From germline, CDR1 is MNHEY and CDR2 SVGAGI. CDR3 amino acids: CASSYSVGEAYEQFF. DNA of the CDR3: TGTGCCAGCAGTTACTCGGTAGGGGAGGCCTACGAGCAGTTCTTC.

The chain employs TRBV12-3 or TRBV12-4 and TRBJ2-1; D is unclear. The V end was cut by 6 bases, the J end by 3 bases, with 12 bases between. The CDR3 extends over 14 amino acids. The CDR3 is CASSLLNNYNEQFF. For the CDR3, the DNA is TGTGCCAGCAGCTTACTGAATAACTACAATGAGCAGTTCTTC.